The 13 T cell receptor beta chains presented below share a single source sample, sequenced in a study of blood T cells in healthy people across ages. A second PCR, run for roughly 7 to 12 cycles, used a sample-barcoded 5' primer plus a J-beta primer mix. TCRdb called the 5' RACE reads again in MiXCR, with one record for every CDR3 protein. Seen here are roughly 1.5 million distinct CDR3 sequences, 35% to 45% observed once, and the top ten hold approximately 4%. The sample consisted of blood. Source of these receptors: a woman aged 18-35 years in good health.

This clonotype was seen only a few times. The chain uses TRBV3-1 and TRBJ2-3, with D unclear. V lost 2 bases, J lost 6 bases, and 12 bases lay in between. The V gene's germline CDR1 is LGHDT and CDR2 YNNKEL (reference sequence). The CDR3 loop spans 14 amino acids. CDR3 nucleotides: TGTGCCAGCAGCCAACCCTCCCTGGGGGATACGCAGTATTTT. Translating gives CASSQPSLGDTQYF.

The J gene is TRBJ1-3, the V gene TRBV15, with D possibly being TRBD1 (5 bases). Trimming removed 0 bases at V and 4 bases at J, with 16 bases between. In germline, CDR1 is LNHNV, CDR2 YYDKDF (reference sequence). CDR3 length: 17 amino acids. CDR3: CATSRDRRGHSGNTIYF. In nucleotides, the CDR3 is TGTGCCACCAGCAGAGATCGTCGGGGCCACTCCGGAAACACCATATATTTT.

As to this clonotype: The junction shows a germline mismatch at one end, possibly a read error. The chain joins TRBV27 to TRBJ1-1; TRBD1 might be the D (5 bases). The CDR3 covers 16 residues. Per germline, CDR1 MNHEY and CDR2 SMNVEV (reference sequence). In DNA, the CDR3 is TGTGCCGGCAGTCCGAGGGGTGGGTTCATGAACACTGAAGCTTTCTTT. It translates to CAGSPRGGFMNTEAFF.

This clonotype was observed a few times. V gene TRBV7-9 combines with J gene TRBJ1-2; TRBD1 might be the D (5 bases). CDR3 length: 14 amino acids. Trimming took 5 bases from V and 7 from J, leaving 17 bases between them. Germline V gene lookup returns CDR1 SEHNR and CDR2 FQNEAQ (reference sequence). The CDR3 sequence: CASSLNRDAAGYTF. CDR3 coding DNA: TGTGCCAGCAGCCTAAATAGGGACGCGGCTGGCTACACCTTC.

This clonotype was detected only a few times. This chain joins TRBV7-9 and TRBJ2-7; the match to TRBD2 covers 10 bases. Germline loops: CDR1 SEHNR, CDR2 FQNEAQ (reference sequence). V lost 1 base, J lost 4 bases, and 4 bases stayed unmatched. This CDR3 is built from 15 residues. The CDR3 loop reads CASSLEASGGYEQYF. The DNA of the CDR3 is TGTGCCAGCAGCTTAGAGGCTAGCGGGGGATACGAGCAGTACTTC. Looking up the rest from reference TRBV7-9 and TRBJ2-7 gives the full variable domain: DTGVSQNPRHKITKRGQNVTFRCDPISEHNRLYWYRQTLGQGPEFLTYFQNEAQLEKSRLLSDRFSAERPKGSFSTLEIQRTEQGDSAMYLCASSLEASGGYEQYFGPGTRLTVT.

This clonotype has just a few counts. The chain couples TRBV10-3 to TRBJ2-1; 8 bases fit TRBD1. The CDR3 consists of 16 residues. J lost 3 bases, V lost 2 bases, and 6 bases had no gene match. CDR1 is ENHRY and CDR2 is SYGVKD in the germline V gene. The CDR3 nucleotides read TGTGCCATCAGTGAGCCCGGACAGGGTTACTACAATGAGCAGTTCTTC. Translation gives CAISEPGQGYYNEQFF.

The V call is TRBV9, the J call TRBJ2-4; D is possibly TRBD2 (7 bases). The J call is uncertain, as TRBJ2-7 better fits the DNA end. Germline V gene data show CDR1 as SGDLS and CDR2 as YYNGEE. This CDR3 has 16 residues. For the CDR3, the DNA is TGTGCCAGCAGCTTACGATATGGGGGGGCGCGGGACGAGCAGTACTTC. It translates to CASSLRYGGARDEQYF.

The chain is built from TRBV27 and TRBJ2-1, with 16 bases identical to TRBD2. The CDR3 runs 17 residues. With V trimmed by 2 bases and J by 9 bases, 7 bases remained unmatched. The V gene's germline CDR1 is MNHEY and CDR2 SMNVEV (reference sequence). The CDR3 is CASSLDGTSGRAIEQFF. The CDR3 coding sequence is TGTGCCAGCAGTTTAGACGGGACTAGCGGGAGGGCCATTGAGCAGTTCTTC.

The table lists this clonotype with a few counts. The chain uses TRBV12-3 or TRBV12-4 and TRBJ2-5, with 10 bases matching TRBD2. The ends lost 4 bases at V and 0 bases at J; junction bases unmatched: 17. The CDR3 has 20 amino acids. Here the CDR3 DNA reads TGTGCCAGCAGTTCCCAGCCTCCTAGCGGGAGTTGGGGGAACCAAGAGACCCAGTACTTC. Residues: CASSSQPPSGSWGNQETQYF.

This clonotype has more than one count but fewer than ten. The V and J genes are TRBV20-1 and TRBJ1-1, with 7 bases identical to TRBD1. Germline V gives CDR1 DFQATT, CDR2 SNEGSKA (reference sequence). The length of the CDR3 is 16 residues. Losses at the gene ends were 6 bases for V and 0 bases for J; bases not matched to a gene: 13. This CDR3 is CSATGGQVGMNTEAFF. DNA of the CDR3: TGCAGTGCCACGGGAGGACAGGTGGGAATGAACACTGAAGCTTTCTTT.

As for this clonotype: The junction does not match germline at one end; this may be a read error. The CDR3 is CASGQVRVSGELFF. The CDR3 region has the DNA TGCGCCAGCGGCCAAGTTAGGGTTTCCGGGGAGCTGTTTTTT. This sequence joins TRBV4-3 and TRBJ2-2; D call uncertain. CDR1 is LGHNA and CDR2 is YSLEER in the germline V gene. The CDR3 totals 14 residues.

In this sample, this clonotype turned up a few times. J is TRBJ2-1 and V is TRBV29-1; perhaps TRBD2 as D (6 bases). The germline gives CDR1 SQVTM, CDR2 ANQGSEA. The CDR3 loop spans 12 amino acids. V dropped 4 bases and J dropped 9 bases, with 13 bases sitting between them. Here the CDR3 reads CSVAVGSLEQFF. The CDR3 nucleotides read TGCAGCGTTGCGGTCGGGAGTCTTGAGCAGTTCTTC.

V is TRBV3-1 and J is TRBJ2-3, with D perhaps TRBD2 (5 bases). Germline CDR1 LGHDT, CDR2 YNNKEL (reference sequence). The V gene lost 6 bases and the J gene lost 0 bases, with 13 bases spanning the gap. The CDR3 runs to 15 residues. The CDR3 here is CASRCATGSTDTQYF. CDR3 nucleotide sequence: TGTGCCAGCAGGTGTGCCACGGGGAGCACAGATACGCAGTATTTT.